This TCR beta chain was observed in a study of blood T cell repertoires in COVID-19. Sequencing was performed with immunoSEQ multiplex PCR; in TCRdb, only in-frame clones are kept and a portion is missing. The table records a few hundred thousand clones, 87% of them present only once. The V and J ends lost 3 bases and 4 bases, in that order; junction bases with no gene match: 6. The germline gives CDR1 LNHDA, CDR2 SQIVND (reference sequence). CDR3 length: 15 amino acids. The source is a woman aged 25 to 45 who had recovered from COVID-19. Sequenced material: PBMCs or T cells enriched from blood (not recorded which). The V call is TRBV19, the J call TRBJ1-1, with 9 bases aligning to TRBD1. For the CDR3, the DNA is TGTGCCAGTAGTATTCGGGACAGGGCGGGCACTGAAGCTTTCTTT. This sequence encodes CASSIRDRAGTEAFF. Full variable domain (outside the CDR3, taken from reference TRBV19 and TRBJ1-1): DGGITQSPKYLFRKEGQNVTLSCEQNLNHDAMYWYRQDPGQGLRLIYYSQIVNDFQKGDIAEGYSVSREKKESFPLTVTSAQKNPTAFYLCASSIRDRAGTEAFFGQGTRLTVV.